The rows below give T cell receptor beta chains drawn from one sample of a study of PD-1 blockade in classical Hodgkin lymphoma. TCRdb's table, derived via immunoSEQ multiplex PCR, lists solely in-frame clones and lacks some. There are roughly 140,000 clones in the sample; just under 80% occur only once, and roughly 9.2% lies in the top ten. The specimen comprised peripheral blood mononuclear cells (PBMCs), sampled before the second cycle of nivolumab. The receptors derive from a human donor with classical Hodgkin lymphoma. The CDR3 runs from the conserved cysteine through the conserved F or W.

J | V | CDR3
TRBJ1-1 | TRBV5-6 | CASSFLSRTEAFF
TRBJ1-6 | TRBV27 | CASSRDRVYSNSPLHF
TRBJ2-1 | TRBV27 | CASSPWESTLGNEQFF
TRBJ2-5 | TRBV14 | CASSQELAGSETQYF
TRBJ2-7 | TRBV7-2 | CASSWGGEQYF
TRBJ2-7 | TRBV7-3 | CASSFSGTGGYEQYF
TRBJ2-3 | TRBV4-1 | CASSQVTGTPSTDTQYF
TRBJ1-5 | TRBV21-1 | CASRGTVPYSNQPQHF
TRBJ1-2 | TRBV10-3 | CAISERIEDHYGYTF
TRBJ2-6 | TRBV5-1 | CASSLDTPGANVLTF
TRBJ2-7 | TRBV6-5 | CASSYFTGFPAEQYF
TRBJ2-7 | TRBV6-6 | CASRGQSLSYEQYF
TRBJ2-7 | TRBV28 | CASSYDPDRHYEQYF
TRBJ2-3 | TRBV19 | CASSGRTDTQYF
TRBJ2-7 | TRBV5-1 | CASTKGYGTNYEQYF
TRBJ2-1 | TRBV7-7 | CASSWGQGNNEQFF
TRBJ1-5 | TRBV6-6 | CASRQGDQPQHF
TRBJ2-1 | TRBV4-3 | CASSQAGTFYNEQFF
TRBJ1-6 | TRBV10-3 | CATHPGQGYSPLHF
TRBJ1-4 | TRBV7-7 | CASSPCSLGGRDGPVFNEKLFF
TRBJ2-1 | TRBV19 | CASSIGFDEQFF
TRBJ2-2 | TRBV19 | CASSIVQGIGELFF
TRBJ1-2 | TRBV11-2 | CASSRDGNYGYTF
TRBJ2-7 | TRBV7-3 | CASSPDRGFGEQYF
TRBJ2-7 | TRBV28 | CASSFVQGRHEQYF
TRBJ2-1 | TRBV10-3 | CAISDTGQPSSYNEQFF
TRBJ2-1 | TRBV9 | CASSVVSAGYNEQFF
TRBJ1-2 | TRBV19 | CASSNYRAGQGNYGYTF
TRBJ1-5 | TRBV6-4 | CASSVEENQPQHF
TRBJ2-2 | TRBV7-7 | CASSLGRTGQLNTGELFF
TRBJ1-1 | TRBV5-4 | CASSLDGQGANTEAFF
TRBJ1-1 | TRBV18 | CASSPLGPSEAFF
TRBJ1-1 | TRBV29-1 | CSGGAMNTEAFF